A selection of T cell receptor beta chains follows, all from one sample in a study of blood T cells in healthy people across ages. Using its own MiXCR run on the 5' RACE reads, TCRdb lists one record per CDR3 protein. The repertoire holds approximately 800,000 distinct CDR3 sequences, with around 25% as singletons. In addition, the sample was reused for a study of T cells of mothers and their children.

Material for sequencing was blood. These receptors originate from a boy aged 5-17 years in good health. Both conserved end residues are part of each CDR3. The D gene is left open where the match is weak. Clone size is stated in some rows and not others, as once, few, many or a class when expanded.

j_call | v_call | clone_size | d_call | cdr3_aa | cdr3_nt
TRBJ2-7 | TRBV28 | . | . | CASSRGHTTYEQYF | TGTGCCAGCAGCCGGGGACACACCACCTACGAGCAGTACTTC
TRBJ2-2 | TRBV6-2/TRBV6-3 | few | . | CASSPGSPGELFF | TGTGCCAGCAGTCCCGGGTCCCCCGGGGAGCTGTTTTTT
TRBJ2-3 | TRBV7-9 | . | . | CASSFLGARETDTQYF | TGTGCCAGCAGCTTCCTGGGGGCCCGGGAGACAGATACGCAGTATTTT
TRBJ2-3 | TRBV4-3 | few | . | CASSQDQGWADTQYF | TGCGCCAGCAGCCAAGATCAGGGTTGGGCAGATACGCAGTATTTT
TRBJ2-7 | TRBV6-2/TRBV6-3 | . | . | CASSQNIHEQYF | TGTGCCAGCAGCCAGAACATCCACGAGCAGTACTTC
TRBJ2-7 | TRBV9 | few | TRBD1 | CASSGWTGGSDEQYF | TGTGCCAGCAGCGGATGGACAGGGGGCTCGGACGAGCAGTACTTC
TRBJ1-2 | TRBV5-6 | . | . | CASSLEEAYGYTF | TGCGCCAGCAGCTTGGAGGAGGCCTATGGCTACACCTTC
TRBJ2-3 | TRBV28 | few | . | CASSGLGTDTQYF | TGTGCCAGTTCAGGGTTAGGTACAGATACGCAGTATTTT
TRBJ2-5 | TRBV5-6 | few | . | CASSLAEEETQYF | TGTGCCAGCAGCTTGGCAGAAGAAGAGACCCAGTACTTC
TRBJ1-2 | TRBV6-1 | few | . | CASTGTVLGGYTF | TGTGCCAGCACAGGAACAGTCCTTGGGGGCTACACCTTC
TRBJ2-5 | TRBV7-6 | . | . | CASSSPPKTQYF | TGTGCCAGCAGCTCCCCCCCGAAGACCCAGTACTTC
TRBJ1-2 | TRBV7-2 | . | . | CASSLGREDGYTF | TGTGCCAGCAGCTTAGGCAGGGAAGACGGCTACACCTTC
TRBJ2-5 | TRBV7-6 | . | TRBD1 | CASSPWDRQETQYF | TGTGCCAGCAGTCCTTGGGACAGACAAGAGACCCAGTACTTC
TRBJ2-1 | TRBV6-2/TRBV6-3 | many | TRBD2 | CASSYPSGGLEGEQFF | TGTGCCAGCAGTTACCCTTCGGGAGGGCTGGAGGGTGAGCAGTTCTTC
TRBJ2-5 | TRBV11-2 | many | TRBD1 | CASSLGQVQETQYF | TGTGCCAGCAGTTTAGGACAGGTACAAGAGACCCAGTACTTC
TRBJ2-5 | TRBV7-2 | . | TRBD2 | CASSSRTSGIVETQYF | TGTGCCAGCAGCTCTCGGACTAGCGGGATAGTAGAGACCCAGTACTTC
TRBJ2-1 | TRBV5-5 | few | . | CASSLLGREQFF | TGTGCCAGCAGCTTGCTAGGGAGGGAGCAGTTCTTC
TRBJ2-5 | TRBV20-1 | few | TRBD2 | CSAVGPGGSETQYF | TGCAGTGCTGTAGGCCCGGGGGGATCGGAGACCCAGTACTTC
TRBJ2-7 | TRBV28 | few | . | CASSSYSGRPSYEQYF | TGTGCCAGCAGTTCCTATAGCGGTCGGCCCTCCTACGAGCAGTACTTC
TRBJ2-5 | TRBV6-2/TRBV6-3 | few | TRBD1 | CASSSQAGGRETQYF | TGTGCCAGCAGCTCCCAGGCAGGGGGCCGAGAGACCCAGTACTTC
TRBJ2-5 | TRBV5-1 | few | . | CASSLRQTGQETQYF | TGCGCCAGCAGCTTACGACAGACGGGACAAGAGACCCAGTACTTC
TRBJ1-1 | TRBV4-3 | . | . | CASSQGEHLETEAFF | TGCGCCAGCAGCCAAGGTGAACATTTAGAGACTGAAGCTTTCTTT
TRBJ2-7 | TRBV20-1 | few | . | CSARLGGGIHEQYF | TGCAGTGCCAGACTTGGGGGTGGTATCCACGAGCAGTACTTC
TRBJ2-3 | TRBV2 | many | . | CASSGDTQYF | TGTGCCAGCTCGGGAGATACGCAGTATTTT
TRBJ1-1 | TRBV6-5 | few | . | CASSTLRQEAFF | TGTGCCAGCAGCACCCTTAGGCAAGAGGCTTTCTTT
TRBJ2-3 | TRBV2 | few | TRBD2 | CASSASSGRRADTQYF | TGTGCCAGCAGTGCTAGTAGCGGGAGGAGGGCAGATACGCAGTATTTT
TRBJ2-1 | TRBV28 | . | . | CASSLGNVHNEQFF | TGTGCCAGCAGTCTCGGAAATGTTCACAATGAGCAGTTCTTC
TRBJ2-4 | TRBV29-1 | . | TRBD2 | CSVAGTSDSSGQYF | TGCAGCGTTGCAGGGACTAGCGATTCATCTGGTCAGTACTTC
TRBJ1-5 | TRBV4-3 | . | TRBD1 | CASSLLQGANQPQHF | TGCGCCAGCAGCCTTCTCCAGGGGGCCAATCAGCCCCAGCATTTT
TRBJ2-5 | TRBV4-3 | . | . | CASSQELGKTQYF | TGCGCCAGCAGCCAAGAATTAGGCAAGACCCAGTACTTC
TRBJ2-1 | TRBV7-2 | . | . | CASSLGSLSYNEQFF | TGTGCCAGCAGCTTAGGGAGTCTCTCCTACAATGAGCAGTTCTTC
TRBJ2-7 | TRBV6-2/TRBV6-3 | . | . | CASRGSPGPTYEQYF | TGTGCCAGCAGAGGCTCGCCGGGTCCTACCTACGAGCAGTACTTC